The rows below give T cell receptor beta chains drawn from one sample of a study of OX40 agonist ivuxolimab in advanced cancers. The data were produced by immunoSEQ multiplex PCR, yet TCRdb's version contains in-frame clones alone and is incomplete. The sample shows about 75,000 clones, roughly 90% of them seen only once. Sample: CD4+ or CD8+ T cells sorted from blood, taken in a trial of the OX40 agonist ivuxolimab. All receptors derive from an adult with an advanced solid tumor such as melanoma, head and neck, liver or kidney cancer. Each CDR3 is given with its conserved first and last residue. The D gene is left open where the match is weak. Part of the rows lack a size; the others show once, few, many or a class for expanded clones.

V gene	clone size	J gene	D gene	CDR3 protein	CDR3 DNA
TRBV5-4	.	TRBJ2-3	TRBD2	CASRLPGLATDTQYF	TGTGCCAGCAGATTACCGGGACTAGCTACAGATACGCAGTATTTT
TRBV10-3	.	TRBJ2-2	TRBD2	CAISDNGGGARTGELFF	TGTGCCATCAGTGATAATGGCGGGGGGGCGCGGACCGGGGAGCTGTTTTTT
TRBV21-1	.	TRBJ2-2	.	CGQGQGTGELFF	TGTGGGCAGGGACAGGGCACCGGGGAGCTGTTTTTT
TRBV29-1	.	TRBJ2-7	TRBD2	CSVVLAGAVNEQYF	TGCAGCGTAGTACTAGCGGGAGCGGTTAACGAGCAGTACTTC
TRBV7-9	.	TRBJ1-4	.	CASSPNGGLNEKLFF	TGTGCCAGCAGCCCCAACGGGGGGTTAAATGAAAAACTGTTTTTT
TRBV7-9	.	TRBJ1-5	.	CASSSDSWDQPQHF	TGTGCCAGCAGCTCCGACAGTTGGGATCAGCCCCAGCATTTT
TRBV28	.	TRBJ1-5	.	CASSLDFNQPQHF	TGTGCCAGCAGTTTAGACTTCAATCAGCCCCAGCATTTT
TRBV28	.	TRBJ2-7	.	CASSAILRSYEQYF	TGTGCCAGCAGCGCCATCCTCAGGAGTTACGAGCAGTACTTC
TRBV6-1	.	TRBJ2-7	.	CASSPTQSSYEQYF	TGTGCCAGCAGTCCGACCCAGAGCTCCTACGAGCAGTACTTC
TRBV5-5	.	TRBJ2-7	TRBD2	CASSSGTSGTYEQYF	TGTGCCAGCAGCTCCGGGACTAGCGGGACCTACGAGCAGTACTTC
TRBV5-1	.	TRBJ1-1	.	CASTLMGADTEAFF	TGCGCCAGCACCCTAATGGGAGCGGACACTGAAGCTTTCTTT
TRBV4-1	.	TRBJ2-2	TRBD1	CASSLATGVTGELFF	TGCGCCAGCAGCCTGGCTACAGGGGTCACCGGGGAGCTGTTTTTT
TRBV18	.	TRBJ2-1	TRBD2	CASSPLSLAGVNNEQFF	TGTGCCAGCTCACCACTGAGTCTAGCGGGGGTAAACAATGAGCAGTTCTTC
TRBV5-1	.	TRBJ2-3	.	CASGPNTDTQYF	TGCGCCAGTGGGCCGAACACAGATACGCAGTATTTT
TRBV6-6	.	TRBJ2-3	TRBD2	CASKRDTTDTQYF	TGTGCCAGCAAGCGGGATACGACAGATACGCAGTATTTT
TRBV29-1	once	TRBJ1-1	.	CSVDTQGTFF	TGCAGCGTTGATACACAGGGAACTTTCTTT
TRBV7-6	.	TRBJ2-2	.	CASSLLVVGAGELFF	TGTGCCAGCAGCTTACTAGTCGTCGGGGCCGGGGAGCTGTTTTTT
TRBV29-1	.	TRBJ2-7	.	CSHMDSTYEQYF	TGCAGCCACATGGACAGTACCTACGAGCAGTACTTC
TRBV10-3	.	TRBJ2-2	TRBD1	CAISASTGTGELFF	TGTGCCATCAGTGCCTCGACAGGGACCGGGGAGCTGTTTTTT
TRBV9	.	TRBJ2-1	TRBD2	CASSSGTSVYNEQFF	TGTGCCAGCAGCTCAGGGACTAGCGTCTACAATGAGCAGTTCTTC
TRBV5-1	.	TRBJ1-1	TRBD1	CASSSKTGGGGTEAFF	TGCGCCAGCAGCTCGAAGACAGGGGGCGGTGGTACTGAAGCTTTCTTT
TRBV2	.	TRBJ2-7	.	CASSEQGPPNEQYF	TGTGCCAGCAGTGAACAGGGTCCCCCCAACGAGCAGTACTTC